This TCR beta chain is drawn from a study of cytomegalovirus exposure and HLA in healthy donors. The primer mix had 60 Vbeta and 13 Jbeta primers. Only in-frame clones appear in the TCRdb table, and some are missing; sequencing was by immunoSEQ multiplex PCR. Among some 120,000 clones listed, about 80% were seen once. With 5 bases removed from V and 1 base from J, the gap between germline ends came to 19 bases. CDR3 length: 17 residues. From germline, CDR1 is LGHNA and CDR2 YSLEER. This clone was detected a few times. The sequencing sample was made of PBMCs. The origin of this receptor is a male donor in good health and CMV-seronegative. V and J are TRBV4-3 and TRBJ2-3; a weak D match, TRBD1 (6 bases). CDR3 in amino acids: CASSASSSGGGTDTQYF. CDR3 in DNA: TGCGCCAGCAGCGCCTCTAGCTCTGGGGGCGGCACAGATACGCAGTATTTT.